These T cell receptor beta chains were read from a single sample in a study of cytomegalovirus exposure and HLA in healthy donors. Some clones are missing from TCRdb's copy, which holds only in-frame ones; the method was immunoSEQ multiplex PCR. The repertoire consists of over 55,000 clones, with about nine tenths occurring once and the leading ten covering roughly 3%. The source material was PBMCs. The origin of the receptors is a man between 18 and 35 years old in good health and CMV-seronegative. The CDR3 runs from the conserved cysteine through the conserved F or W. D genes are given only for firm matches. The size entry is marked missing in some rows and otherwise reads once, few, many or a size class.

cdr3_length clone_size d_call j_call v_call cdr3_nt cdr3_aa
16 NA NA TRBJ2-7 TRBV11-2 TGTGCCAGCAGCTTAAAGCCGCTCCGGGAAAACTACGAGCAGTACTTC CASSLKPLRENYEQYF
12 NA NA TRBJ2-5 TRBV18 TGTGCCAGCTCAATAGGGGAAGAGACCCAGTACTTC CASSIGEETQYF
15 once NA TRBJ2-7 TRBV7-6 TGTGCCAGCAGCTCACGGGACTCCTACTCCTACGAGCAGTACTTC CASSSRDSYSYEQYF
16 NA NA TRBJ2-1 TRBV19 TGTGCCAGTAGCCGCAGGGGGGAGTGGTCCTACAATGAGCAGTTCTTC CASSRRGEWSYNEQFF
16 NA NA TRBJ2-5 TRBV18 TGTGCCAGCTCACCACCCCAGGGGGGCTCCCAAGAGACCCAGTACTTC CASSPPQGGSQETQYF
16 once TRBD1 TRBJ1-3 TRBV5-4 TGTGCCAGCAGCTTGGGACAGGGACTTTCTGGAAACACCATATATTTT CASSLGQGLSGNTIYF
14 few TRBD2 TRBJ2-3 TRBV10-3 TGTGCCATCAGGCTAGCGGAGAGCACAGATACGCAGTATTTT CAIRLAESTDTQYF
15 NA TRBD2 TRBJ2-1 TRBV7-8 TGTGCCAGCAGCCAAGGGACTAACCGCTACAATGAGCAGTTCTTC CASSQGTNRYNEQFF
15 NA NA TRBJ1-4 TRBV6-1 TGTGCCAGCAGTGAAGGCACAGCTATTAATGAAAAACTGTTTTTT CASSEGTAINEKLFF
15 NA TRBD2 TRBJ2-1 TRBV28 TGTGCCAGCAGTATGACTAGCGGGAGGAACAATGAGCAGTTCTTC CASSMTSGRNNEQFF
12 NA NA TRBJ1-1 TRBV5-1 TGCGCCAGCAGCTTGGAAGGGGGTGTAGCTTTCTTT CASSLEGGVAFF
14 NA NA TRBJ2-5 TRBV18 TGTGCCAGCTCACCACTTGTAGCGCAAGAGACCCAGTACTTC CASSPLVAQETQYF
14 NA NA TRBJ2-7 TRBV19 TGTGCCAGTAGGCTTACAGGGAACTCCTACGAGCAGTACTTC CASRLTGNSYEQYF
13 NA TRBD1 TRBJ2-7 TRBV29-1 TGCAGCGTATGGACAGGCAGCTCCTACGAGCAGTACTTC CSVWTGSSYEQYF
14 NA TRBD2 TRBJ2-7 TRBV5-5 TGTGCCAGCAGTTCCGCTAGCGGGAGGTTCGAGCAGTACTTC CASSSASGRFEQYF
15 NA NA TRBJ2-3 TRBV9 TGTGCCAGCAGCATCGACTCCACCGACACAGATACGCAGTATTTT CASSIDSTDTDTQYF
12 NA NA TRBJ2-4 TRBV28 TGTGCCAGCAGTTCACCGGGAACCGAATCCCACTTC CASSSPGTESHF
12 NA NA TRBJ1-2 TRBV30 TGTGCCCGAGACGTGCGGGGCTATGGCTACACCTTC CARDVRGYGYTF
14 NA TRBD1 TRBJ1-2 TRBV5-1 TGCGCCTCCGCAGGGGGTGCAGCTAACTATGGCTACACCTTC CASAGGAANYGYTF
13 NA NA TRBJ1-1 TRBV5-1 TGCGCCAGCGGTAAAGGGGAGAACACTGAAGCTTTCTTT CASGKGENTEAFF
13 NA NA TRBJ1-5 TRBV28 TGTGCCAGCCAGGGGCAGTTCAATCAGCCCCAGCATTTT CASQGQFNQPQHF
14 NA TRBD2 TRBJ2-7 TRBV15 TGTGCCACCAGCTTCGGCGGGAGCGGCGACGAGCAGTACTTC CATSFGGSGDEQYF
13 once NA TRBJ1-1 TRBV19 TGTGCCAGTAGGCGGCAGAGAAACACTGAAGCTTTCTTT CASRRQRNTEAFF
14 NA NA TRBJ2-1 TRBV4-2 TGTGCCAGCAGCCGGGCGGAGGGGAGCGATGAGCAGTTCTTC CASSRAEGSDEQFF
16 NA TRBD1 TRBJ2-7 TRBV5-4 TGTGCCAGCAGCTCAACCACCGGGACAGGGCCCTACGAGCAGTACTTC CASSSTTGTGPYEQYF
14 NA TRBD1 TRBJ1-5 TRBV5-6 TGTGCCAGCAGCATGGGACAGGTCAATCAGCCCCAGCATTTT CASSMGQVNQPQHF
14 NA TRBD1 TRBJ2-7 TRBV6-1 TGTGCCAGCAGTGAAACAGGGGGCACGTACGAGCAGTACTTC CASSETGGTYEQYF
11 NA NA TRBJ2-2 TRBV25-1 TGTGCCAGCCTCGGTGCCGGGGAGCTGTTTTTT CASLGAGELFF
12 NA NA TRBJ2-7 TRBV6-5 TGTGCCAGCAGTTACGGGCGATACGAGCAGTACTTC CASSYGRYEQYF
13 NA NA TRBJ1-5 TRBV19 TGTGCCAGTAGTATAGGAGGCAATCAGCCCCAGCATTTT CASSIGGNQPQHF
18 few NA TRBJ1-5 TRBV27 TGTGCCAGCAGCCTTTTCGATCCTGGAGTTTTTAGCAATCAGCCCCAGCATTTT CASSLFDPGVFSNQPQHF
14 medium-sized NA TRBJ2-1 TRBV11-2 TGTGCCAGCAGCTTAAACTCCGATTACAATGAGCAGTTCTTC CASSLNSDYNEQFF
12 NA NA TRBJ1-5 TRBV28 TGTGCCAGCAGTTCCTGGGCTCAGCCCCAGCATTTT CASSSWAQPQHF
18 once TRBD2 TRBJ2-7 TRBV27 TGTGCCAGCAGGATGACCGGACTAGCGGGAGTAGGTTCCTACGAGCAGTACTTC CASRMTGLAGVGSYEQYF
14 few NA TRBJ1-5 TRBV2 TGTGCCAGCAGAAGCAGGGCAGAGAATCAGCCCCAGCATTTT CASRSRAENQPQHF
15 NA NA TRBJ2-2 TRBV18 TGTGCCAGCTCACCACGGCAGGGCGACGCCGGGGAGCTGTTTTTT CASSPRQGDAGELFF
15 NA NA TRBJ2-4 TRBV5-5 TGTGCCAGCAGCTTTAGTGGCGCGGGGCTCAACATTCAGTACTTC CASSFSGAGLNIQYF
14 NA NA TRBJ1-5 TRBV27 TGTGCCAGCAGTTTATTGGGGCGGAGGGGTCCCCAGCATTTT CASSLLGRRGPQHF
16 few TRBD1 TRBJ2-3 TRBV12-5 TGTGCTAGTGGGGGGACAGGGGTGGGTTTAGGAGATACGCAGTATTTT CASGGTGVGLGDTQYF
13 NA NA TRBJ2-7 TRBV10-2 TGCGCCAGCGAAGGCCTAGGATCCTACGAGCAGTACTTC CASEGLGSYEQYF
17 NA TRBD1 TRBJ1-5 TRBV28 TGTGCCAGCAGTTTAAAAAGTCACAGGGGATTGAACCAGCCCCAGCATTTT CASSLKSHRGLNQPQHF
13 NA NA TRBJ2-3 TRBV12-5 TGTGCTAGTGGTTCGCCGGTCGGGTATACGCAGTATTTT CASGSPVGYTQYF
10 NA NA TRBJ1-2 TRBV23-1 TGCGCCCCTGCGGGGAATGGCTACACCTTC CAPAGNGYTF
13 few NA TRBJ2-7 TRBV28 TGTGCCAGCAGTTTGATTGGTAGGGGGAGTTGGTACTTC CASSLIGRGSWYF